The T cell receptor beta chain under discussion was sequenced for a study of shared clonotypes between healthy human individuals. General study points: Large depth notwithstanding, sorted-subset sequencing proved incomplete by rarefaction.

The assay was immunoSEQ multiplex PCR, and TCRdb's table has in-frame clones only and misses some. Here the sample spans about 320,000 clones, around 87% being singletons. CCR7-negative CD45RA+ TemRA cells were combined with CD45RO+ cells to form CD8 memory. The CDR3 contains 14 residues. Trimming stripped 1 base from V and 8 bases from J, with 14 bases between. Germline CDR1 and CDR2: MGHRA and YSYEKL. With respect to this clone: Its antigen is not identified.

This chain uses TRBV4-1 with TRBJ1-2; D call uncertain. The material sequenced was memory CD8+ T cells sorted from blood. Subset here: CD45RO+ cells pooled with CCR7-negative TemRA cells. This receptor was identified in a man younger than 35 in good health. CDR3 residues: CASSQGTSAPGYTF. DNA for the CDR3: TGCGCCAGCAGCCAAGGTACATCTGCTCCCGGCTACACCTTC.